Shown below are 24 T cell receptor beta chains from a single sample sequenced in a study of blood T cells in healthy people across ages. Primed by a sample-barcoded 5' primer and a J-beta primer mix, a second PCR proceeded for roughly 7 to 12 cycles. TCRdb fed the 5' RACE reads into MiXCR, producing one record per CDR3 protein. The sample carries roughly 1,500,000 distinct CDR3 sequences, roughly a third recorded once. The specimen sequenced was blood. Receptors were obtained from a woman aged 25-40 years in good health.

The chain joins TRBV2 to TRBJ2-3, with D uncertain. The CDR3 consists of 15 residues. CDR1 and CDR2 from the germline V gene are SNHLY and FYNNEI. The V gene lost 0 bases and the J gene lost 1 base, with 8 bases spanning the gap. The CDR3 here is CASSEAGTGTDTQYF. CDR3 coding DNA: TGTGCCAGCAGTGAAGCGGGAACTGGCACAGATACGCAGTATTTT.

This clonotype was counted a few times. The rearrangement uses TRBV20-1 and TRBJ2-5, with 13 positions matching TRBD2. The V gene's germline CDR1 is DFQATT and CDR2 SNEGSKA (reference sequence). J was trimmed by 5 bases and V by 5 bases; bases with no gene match: 11. The CDR3 loop spans 16 amino acids. CDR3 in amino acids: CSASGLAGVVGETQYF. The CDR3 bases are TGCAGTGCTTCCGGACTAGCGGGGGTTGTGGGGGAGACCCAGTACTTC.

The chain has TRBV6-1 and TRBJ2-5; D is possibly TRBD1 (5 bases). The V gene's germline CDR1 is MNHNS and CDR2 SASEGT. V lost 2 bases, J lost 11 bases, and 21 bases lay in between. This CDR3 region has 15 residues. CDR3 DNA: TGTGCCAGCAGTGAACGACAGATAGCATTCTACAAGCAGTACTTC. Its protein is CASSERQIAFYKQYF.

This clonotype was found a few times. The rearrangement links TRBV28 to TRBJ2-1; D possibly corresponds to TRBD2 (6 bases). CDR1 is MDHEN and CDR2 is SYDVKM in the germline V gene. Trimming cost V 7 bases and J 0 bases, with 13 bases left between them. This CDR3 is built from 15 residues. CDR3 coding DNA: TGTGCCAGCACTGGGAGGACCCGCTCCTACAATGAGCAGTTCTTC. As protein: CASTGRTRSYNEQFF.

The chain has TRBV20-1 and TRBJ2-3; 7 bases line up with TRBD2. The ends lost 5 bases at V and 0 bases at J; junction bases unmatched: 11. The CDR3 contains 16 residues. The V gene's germline CDR1 is DFQATT and CDR2 SNEGSKA (reference sequence). CDR3 sequence: CSAGGRDYSSTDTQYF. CDR3 bases: TGCAGTGCTGGGGGTCGGGACTATTCTAGCACAGATACGCAGTATTTT.

The V and J genes are TRBV29-1 and TRBJ1-2, with D possibly matching TRBD1 (6 bases). V lost 6 bases to trimming and J lost 7 bases, with 24 bases between them. Per germline, CDR1 SQVTM and CDR2 ANQGSEA. CDR3 length: 15 amino acids. The CDR3 sequence is CSVVRDTRAGLGYTF. The DNA of the CDR3 is TGCAGCGTGGTCCGGGACACCCGCGCGGGTCTTGGCTACACCTTC. Full variable domain (missing parts from reference TRBV29-1 and TRBJ1-2): SAVISQKPSRDICQRGTSLTIQCQVDSQVTMMFWYRQQPGQSLTLIATANQGSEATYESGFVIDKFPISRPNLTFSTLTVSNMSPEDSSIYLCSVVRDTRAGLGYTFGSGTRLTVV.

This clonotype has more than one count but fewer than ten. The rearrangement joins TRBV10-3 to TRBJ2-1; D is ambiguous. Trimming shortened V by 4 bases and J by 6 bases, and 4 bases separated the two germline ends. The CDR3 is 11 residues long. Per the germline V gene, CDR1 is ENHRY and CDR2 is SYGVKD. CDR3 in amino acids: CAISARNEQFF. The CDR3 bases are TGTGCCATCAGTGCCCGCAATGAGCAGTTCTTC.

In its sample, this clonotype was seen a few times. V gene TRBV5-1 combines with J gene TRBJ2-1; 8 nucleotides line up with TRBD1. This CDR3 region has 16 residues. V shed 4 bases and J 2 bases; nucleotides not matched to a gene: 8. Germline CDR1 and CDR2: SGHRS and YFSETQ. CDR3 in amino acids: CASSQTPGQAYNEQFF. CDR3 nucleotide sequence: TGCGCCAGCAGCCAAACACCGGGACAGGCCTACAATGAGCAGTTCTTC.

V and J are TRBV5-1 and TRBJ2-5; perhaps TRBD1 as D (5 bases). V dropped 2 bases and J dropped 11 bases, with 16 bases sitting between them. Per the germline V gene, CDR1 is SGHRS and CDR2 is YFSETQ. The CDR3 totals 13 residues. CDR3 sequence reads: CASSFGANNEQYF. CDR3 coding DNA: TGCGCCAGCAGCTTTGGGGCGAACAATGAGCAGTACTTC.

This chain joins TRBV11-2 and TRBJ2-1, with 11 nucleotides matching TRBD2. The CDR3 is 15 amino acids. Germline V gene data show CDR1 as SGHAT and CDR2 as FQNNGV. V gave up 8 bases and J gave up 4 bases; unmatched junction bases: 7. The CDR3 loop is CASCTSGGGYNEQFF. As DNA, the CDR3 is TGTGCCAGCTGTACTAGCGGGGGTGGATACAATGAGCAGTTCTTC.

This clonotype was counted between two and nine times. J is TRBJ2-1 and V is TRBV3-1; D is tentatively TRBD1 or TRBD2 (5 bases each). V shed 1 base and J shed 7 bases, with 8 bases lying between them. Germline values: CDR1 LGHDT, CDR2 YNNKEL (reference sequence). The CDR3 loop spans 13 amino acids. The CDR3 DNA is TGTGCCAGCAGCCAAGGGGGACGGAATGAGCAGTTCTTC. Its translation: CASSQGGRNEQFF.

This clonotype was seen only a few times. This chain joins TRBV25-1 and TRBJ2-1, with TRBD2 matching 10 bases. J lost 6 bases, V lost 5 bases, and 7 bases had no gene match. Germline CDR1 MGHDK, CDR2 SYGVNS. The CDR3 length is 15 residues. Here the CDR3 DNA reads TGTGCCAGCAGTCTAAGACTAGCGGGTCTCAATGAGCAGTTCTTC. Its protein product is CASSLRLAGLNEQFF.

This rearrangement joins TRBV3-1 to TRBJ2-7; D ambiguous. Trimming took 3 bases from V and 0 from J, leaving 6 bases between them. This CDR3 is 13 amino acids long. Germline lookup yields CDR1 LGHDT and CDR2 YNNKEL (reference sequence). In DNA form, the CDR3 reads TGTGCCAGCAGCCATTTAAGCTCCTACGAGCAGTACTTC. It yields the protein CASSHLSSYEQYF.

The rearrangement links TRBV25-1 to TRBJ2-5; 8 bases match TRBD2. The J segment lost 2 bases and the V segment lost 3 bases, leaving 11 bases of the junction unmatched. The CDR3 has 17 amino acids. Germline-derived CDR1 and CDR2 are MGHDK and SYGVNS. The CDR3 loop is CASSDSRASGQQETQYF. CDR3 sequence (DNA): TGTGCCAGCAGTGATAGTAGAGCTAGCGGGCAACAAGAGACCCAGTACTTC.

This clonotype was recorded a few times. V and J are TRBV12-3 or TRBV12-4 and TRBJ2-7; 12 bases line up with TRBD1. This CDR3 region has 15 residues. V lost 7 bases, J lost 2 bases, and 6 bases stayed unmatched. CDR3 bases: TGTGCCAGCAAAAACCGGGACAGGGGGCCCTACGAGCAGTACTTC. Amino acids: CASKNRDRGPYEQYF.

This clonotype was seen only a few times. The chain joins TRBV7-2 to TRBJ1-6; D ambiguous. The CDR3 consists of 12 residues. Trimming removed 2 bases from V and 11 bases from J, with 7 bases in between. Per germline, CDR1 SGHTA and CDR2 FQGNSA. The CDR3 sequence is CASSLMGPPLHF. The CDR3 DNA reads TGTGCCAGCAGCTTAATGGGTCCACCCCTCCACTTT.

About this clonotype: This may stem from a read error, because a much larger clone lies one nucleotide away. V and J are TRBV27 and TRBJ2-2; 7 positions agree with TRBD1. In germline, CDR1 is MNHEY, CDR2 SMNVEV (reference sequence). The CDR3 sequence is 17 residues long. CDR3 sequence: CTSSNLQTGINTGELFF. The CDR3, as DNA: TGTACCAGCAGTAATTTACAGACAGGGATAAACACCGGGGAGCTGTTTTTT.

The genes are TRBV27 and TRBJ1-2; D is ambiguous. CDR1 MNHEY and CDR2 SMNVEV come from the germline V gene (reference sequence). The CDR3 loop spans 10 amino acids. With 8 bases removed from V and 8 bases from J, the gap between germline ends came to 9 bases. The DNA for the CDR3 is TGTGCCAGCGTTTGGGAGGGCTACACCTTC. Amino acids: CASVWEGYTF.

This clonotype was counted a few times. The CDR3 bases are TGTGCCAGCGCCCGGGGCGGCAGCTCCTACGAGCAGTACTTC. It specifies CASARGGSSYEQYF. V gene TRBV5-5 combines with J gene TRBJ2-7, with D possibly being TRBD1 or TRBD2 (5 bases each). This CDR3 region has 14 residues. V lost 7 bases to trimming and J lost 0 bases, with 14 bases between them. Per germline, CDR1 SGHKS and CDR2 YYEKEE (reference sequence).

This chain connects TRBV7-3 to TRBJ2-1; D is possibly TRBD1 (5 bases). Germline CDR1 SGHTA, CDR2 FQGTGA. CDR3 size: 15 residues. Trimming removed 4 bases at V and 8 bases at J, with 18 bases between. The CDR3 protein is CASSWGPARSDEQFF. CDR3 sequence (DNA): TGTGCCAGCAGCTGGGGCCCCGCGAGATCCGATGAGCAGTTCTTC.

Points on this clonotype: With a much larger clone just one base away, this may be a read error. This sequence joins TRBV12-3 or TRBV12-4 and TRBJ2-1; 10 bases match TRBD2. V lost 2 bases, J lost 12 bases, and 10 bases stayed unmatched. This CDR3 comprises 15 residues. CDR3 coding DNA: TGTGCCAGCAGTTTAAGAGCGGGAGGGAACAGTGGGCAGTTCTTC. Translation gives CASSLRAGGNSGQFF.

J is TRBJ2-5 and V is TRBV28; 7 bases are a match to TRBD1. Germline CDR1 is MDHEN and CDR2 is SYDVKM. CDR3 size: 15 residues. The junction had 10 bases not matched to a gene; V was cut back by 5 bases and J by 4 bases. CDR3 sequence reads: CASSVRQGTRETQYF. The CDR3 DNA sequence: TGTGCCAGCAGTGTAAGACAGGGAACAAGAGAGACCCAGTACTTC.

This clonotype was seen more than once but under ten times. The chain links TRBV5-1 to TRBJ2-5, with a tentative D call TRBD2 (6 bases). Germline lookup yields CDR1 SGHRS and CDR2 YFSETQ. The ends were cut back, 0 bases at V and 4 bases at J, with 25 bases in the middle. The CDR3 is 19 residues long. The CDR3 nucleotides read TGCGCCAGCAGCTTGGGACCCCAAGGCGCGGGGCCGGTTGGAGAGACCCAGTACTTC. Translating it yields CASSLGPQGAGPVGETQYF.

This sequence joins TRBV7-6 and TRBJ2-5, with TRBD2 as a possible D gene (5 bases). The germline gives CDR1 SGHVS, CDR2 FNYEAQ. V shed 2 bases and J shed 3 bases, with 13 bases lying between them. The CDR3 runs to 15 residues. CDR3 loop: CASSLLVGREETQYF. DNA for the CDR3: TGTGCCAGCAGCTTATTAGTGGGGAGAGAAGAGACCCAGTACTTC.